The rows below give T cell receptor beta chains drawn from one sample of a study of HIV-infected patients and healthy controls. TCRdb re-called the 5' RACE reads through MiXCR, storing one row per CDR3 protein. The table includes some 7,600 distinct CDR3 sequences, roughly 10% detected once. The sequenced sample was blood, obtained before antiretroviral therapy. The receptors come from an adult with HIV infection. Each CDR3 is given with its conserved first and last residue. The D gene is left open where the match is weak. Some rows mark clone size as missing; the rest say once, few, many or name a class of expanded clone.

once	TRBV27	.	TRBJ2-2	TGTGCCAGCACCACGATGGAAACCGGGGAGCTGTTTTTT	CASTTMETGELFF
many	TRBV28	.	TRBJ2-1	TGTGCCAGCTCGTCGGACTACAATGAGCAGTTCTTC	CASSSDYNEQFF
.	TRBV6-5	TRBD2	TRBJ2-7	TGTGCCAGCAGTCCGGGAGGCGGGGGGCGCTACGAGCAGTACTTC	CASSPGGGGRYEQYF
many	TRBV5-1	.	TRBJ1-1	TGCGCCAGCAGCATTATTAACAGGGCTGAAGCTTTCTTT	CASSIINRAEAFF
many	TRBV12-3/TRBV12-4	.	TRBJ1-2	TGTGCCAGCAGCGTAGGGATGTTTGGAGGCTACACCTTC	CASSVGMFGGYTF
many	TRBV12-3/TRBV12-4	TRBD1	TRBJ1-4	TGTGCCAGCAGTTTAGGCCGACAGGGGCGGGCTAATGAAAAACTGTTTTTT	CASSLGRQGRANEKLFF
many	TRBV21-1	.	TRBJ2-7	TGTGCCAGCAGCAACGGTGGGTACGAGCAGTACTTC	CASSNGGYEQYF
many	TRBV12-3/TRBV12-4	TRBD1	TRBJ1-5	TGTGCCAGCACCTTCGGACAGGGTTGGGATCGTAGCAATCAGCCCCAGCATTTT	CASTFGQGWDRSNQPQHF
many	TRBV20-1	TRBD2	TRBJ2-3	TGCAGTGCTACTTTAGCGGGGGGGCTAACAAAGGCAGATACGCAGTATTTT	CSATLAGGLTKADTQYF
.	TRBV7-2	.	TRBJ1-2	TGTGCCAGCAGCCCCCGGATACCAAAGAGCGGCTACACCTTC	CASSPRIPKSGYTF